Each of the 21 T cell receptor beta chains below was sequenced from the same sample in a study of blood T cells in healthy people across ages. A second PCR, run for 7 to 11 cycles, used a sample-barcoded 5' primer plus a J-beta primer mix. TCRdb fed the 5' RACE reads into MiXCR, producing one record per CDR3 protein. The sample gives approximately 360,000 distinct CDR3 sequences, 50% to 60% of which show up once; over 40% is in the top ten. Specimen: blood. Receptor source: a man aged 60 to 75 in good health.

The chain is built from TRBV27 and TRBJ2-7, with D perhaps assigned TRBD1 or TRBD2 (5 bases each). V was cut by 6 bases and J by 3 bases, with 15 bases left in between. The CDR3 spans 14 residues. Germline V lookup: CDR1 MNHEY, CDR2 SMNVEV (reference sequence). In nucleotides, the CDR3 is TGTGCCAGCAGCCGGGGCCTTACCCACTACGAGCAGTACTTC. As protein: CASSRGLTHYEQYF.

This chain connects TRBV7-8 to TRBJ2-5; the D gene is possibly TRBD1 (5 bases). The end of the DNA fits TRBJ2-7 better, so the J call may be wrong. The germline V gene has CDR1 SGHVS and CDR2 FQNEAQ. The CDR3 totals 14 residues. The CDR3 reads CASSYRPSYDEQYF. The CDR3, as DNA: TGTGCCAGCAGCTACAGGCCAAGTTATGACGAGCAGTACTTC.

The chain has TRBV9 and TRBJ2-5; D unresolved. The germline V gene encodes CDR1 SGDLS and CDR2 YYNGEE. V shed 0 bases and J shed 3 bases, with 9 bases lying between them. This CDR3 has 14 residues. Here the CDR3 reads CASSVGSLKETQYF. CDR3 DNA sequence: TGTGCCAGCAGCGTAGGGAGCCTTAAAGAGACCCAGTACTTC.

The rearrangement links TRBV7-2 to TRBJ2-5; D could derive from TRBD1 or TRBD2 (6 bases each). Trimming cost V 0 bases and J 4 bases, with 9 bases left between them. The germline CDR1 and CDR2 sequences are SGHTA and FQGNSA. This CDR3 comprises 14 residues. The CDR3 is CASSLAGGLETQYF. The CDR3, as DNA: TGTGCCAGCAGCTTAGCGGGGGGCTTAGAGACCCAGTACTTC. Using reference TRBV7-2 and TRBJ2-5 for the parts outside the CDR3, the full variable domain is GAGVSQSPSNKVTEKGKDVELRCDPISGHTALYWYRQSLGQGLEFLIYFQGNSAPDKSGLPSDRFSAERTGGSVSTLTIQRTQQEDSAVYLCASSLAGGLETQYFGPGTRLLVL.

The sample holds a few counts of this clonotype. DNA for the CDR3: TGCAGCGTTGGTTGGGGGCAGCCGGAGACCCAGTACTTC. Residues: CSVGWGQPETQYF. The chain couples TRBV29-1 to TRBJ2-5, with D perhaps matching TRBD1 (6 bases). The V and J ends lost 4 bases and 5 bases respectively, with 14 bases between them. Germline assignment: CDR1 SQVTM and CDR2 ANQGSEA. The CDR3 totals 13 residues.

The genes are TRBV7-8 and TRBJ2-7; TRBD1 agrees at 7 bases. The V gene's germline CDR1 is SGHVS and CDR2 FQNEAQ. The ends lost 5 bases at V and 2 bases at J; junction bases unmatched: 12. The CDR3 totals 16 residues. The CDR3 region is CASSPRTGPEPYEQYF. In DNA, the CDR3 is TGTGCCAGCAGCCCCCGGACAGGCCCTGAACCCTACGAGCAGTACTTC.

The V and J genes are TRBV27 and TRBJ2-3, with TRBD1 matching over 9 bases. The V and J ends lost 4 bases and 0 bases, in that order; junction bases with no gene match: 11. This CDR3 contains 18 residues. Germline CDR1 MNHEY, CDR2 SMNVEV (reference sequence). The CDR3 reads CASSYGGQGRGSTDTQYF. CDR3 bases: TGTGCCAGCAGTTATGGGGGACAGGGCCGGGGCAGCACAGATACGCAGTATTTT.

This clonotype was observed a few times. This rearrangement joins TRBV10-3 to TRBJ1-2; 7 nucleotides agree with TRBD1. Germline lookup yields CDR1 ENHRY and CDR2 SYGVKD. The CDR3 loop spans 12 amino acids. Trimming removed 3 bases from V and 8 bases from J; junction bases left unmatched: 3. The CDR3 protein is CAISEQGSGYTF. The CDR3 nucleotides are TGTGCCATCAGTGAACAGGGGAGCGGCTACACCTTC.

This clonotype came up a few times. The chain links TRBV4-1 to TRBJ2-7; 7 bases are shared with TRBD2. J was trimmed by 3 bases and V by 0 bases; bases with no gene match: 11. Germline loops: CDR1 MGHRA, CDR2 YSYEKL. The CDR3 extends over 17 amino acids. CDR3 nucleotide sequence: TGCGCCAGCAGCCAAGACCAGGACCGGGCGGGAGACTACGAGCAGTACTTC. Encoded protein: CASSQDQDRAGDYEQYF.

This sequence joins TRBV6-2 or TRBV6-3 and TRBJ2-2, with TRBD1 matching over 8 bases. V dropped 2 bases and J dropped 3; count of bases not matched to a gene: 2. The CDR3 totals 15 residues. Germline values: CDR1 MNHEY, CDR2 SVGEGT. The CDR3 region has the DNA TGTGCCAGCAGTTACCTGACAGGGGACACCGGGGAGCTGTTTTTT. Translation: CASSYLTGDTGELFF.

The gene calls are TRBV12-3 or TRBV12-4 and TRBJ2-3, with TRBD2 matching over 7 bases. V trimming: 6 bases; J trimming: 3 bases; junction bases outside the gene matches: 12. This CDR3 region has 16 residues. CDR3 region: CASSPGDGGITDTQYF. CDR3 in DNA: TGTGCCAGCAGCCCCGGCGACGGGGGGATAACAGATACGCAGTATTTT.

This chain links TRBV29-1 with TRBJ2-1, with 8 bases lining up with TRBD2. The CDR3 has 19 residues. In germline, CDR1 is SQVTM, CDR2 ANQGSEA. Unmatched junction bases numbered 24, after V lost 7 bases and J lost 4 bases. This CDR3 is CSAEGEEAGAFTLYNEQFF. CDR3 DNA sequence: TGCAGCGCCGAAGGGGAAGAAGCGGGGGCCTTTACCCTATACAATGAGCAGTTCTTC.

This clonotype was counted at least ten times. The chain employs TRBV7-6 and TRBJ2-7; 10 bases are shared with TRBD1. After removal of 4 bases from V and 6 bases from J, the junction contained 3 bases not matched to a gene. Germline V gene data show CDR1 as SGHVS and CDR2 as FNYEAQ. The CDR3 extends over 13 amino acids. The CDR3 bases are TGTGCCAGCAGCTCGGACAGGGGGGCCGAGCAGTACTTC. Translation gives CASSSDRGAEQYF.

The chain is built from TRBV7-2 and TRBJ2-1; D remains unclear. The CDR3 covers 13 residues. Germline V CDR1 and CDR2: SGHTA, FQGNSA. V was pared by 2 bases and J by 2 bases, with 4 bases between. CDR3 region: CASSLWPYNEQFF. CDR3 DNA sequence: TGTGCCAGCAGCTTATGGCCCTACAATGAGCAGTTCTTC.

This chain connects TRBV29-1 to TRBJ2-1; 10 nucleotides align to TRBD1. V gave up 0 bases and J gave up 8 bases; unmatched junction bases: 7. The CDR3 length is 15 residues. CDR1 is SQVTM and CDR2 is ANQGSEA in the germline V gene. The DNA of the CDR3 is TGCAGCGTTGAAGATCCGGACAGGGGGTTCGATGAGCAGTTCTTC. Its protein product is CSVEDPDRGFDEQFF.

This clonotype was observed a handful of times. The genes are TRBV20-1 and TRBJ2-7, with a weak D call TRBD2 (6 bases). This CDR3 region has 13 residues. Germline CDR1 is DFQATT and CDR2 is SNEGSKA (reference sequence). The V end was cut by 3 bases, the J end by 2 bases, with 11 bases between. Written as DNA, the CDR3 is TGCAGTGCTAGTAAAGGAGGGACCTACGAGCAGTACTTC. Residues: CSASKGGTYEQYF.

This clonotype was counted only a few times. The CDR3, as DNA: TGTGCCAGCAGCCGCGGTACGCACGAGCAGTACTTC. It yields the protein CASSRGTHEQYF. V and J are TRBV3-1 and TRBJ2-7; D uncertain. CDR1 LGHDT and CDR2 YNNKEL come from the germline V gene (reference sequence). The CDR3 contains 12 residues. Trimming left V 4 bases short and J 5 bases short, with 9 bases between.

The chain employs TRBV20-1 and TRBJ2-1; TRBD2 aligns across 12 bases. Germline CDR1 DFQATT, CDR2 SNEGSKA (reference sequence). Trimming cost V 1 base and J 10 bases; bases outside gene matches: 11. The CDR3 runs to 16 residues. CDR3 residues: CSARGTSGTLSYEQFF. For the CDR3, the DNA is TGCAGTGCTAGAGGGACTAGCGGGACCCTCTCCTACGAGCAGTTCTTC.

On this clonotype itself: A read error may account for a junction end that differs from germline. This sequence joins TRBV7-2 and TRBJ1-2, with a possible D match to TRBD1 (6 bases). Germline V gene data show CDR1 as SGHTA and CDR2 as FQGNSA. This CDR3 comprises 15 residues. This CDR3 is CASSLEEGVAYGCTF. The CDR3 bases are TGTGCCAGCAGCTTAGAAGAGGGGGTGGCCTATGGCTGCACCTTC.

The chain couples TRBV7-2 to TRBJ2-3, with 10 bases lining up with TRBD2. The germline CDR1 and CDR2 sequences are SGHTA and FQGNSA. J gave up 4 bases and V 3 bases, and 10 bases lay outside the gene matches. The CDR3 length is 17 residues. CDR3 DNA: TGTACCAGCAGCTTGCTAGCGGGAGCCTTGGGAGCAGATACGCAGTATTTT. Its protein is CTSSLLAGALGADTQYF.

In its sample, this clonotype was seen a few times. The rearrangement links TRBV10-3 to TRBJ2-1, with D maybe TRBD1 (5 bases). In germline, CDR1 is ENHRY, CDR2 SYGVKD. Trimming shortened V by 4 bases and J by 0 bases, and 13 bases separated the two germline ends. This CDR3 has 16 amino acids. Written as DNA, the CDR3 is TGTGCCATCAGTGGTCGACAGTCGAGCTCCTACAATGAGCAGTTCTTC. Its protein product is CAISGRQSSSYNEQFF.